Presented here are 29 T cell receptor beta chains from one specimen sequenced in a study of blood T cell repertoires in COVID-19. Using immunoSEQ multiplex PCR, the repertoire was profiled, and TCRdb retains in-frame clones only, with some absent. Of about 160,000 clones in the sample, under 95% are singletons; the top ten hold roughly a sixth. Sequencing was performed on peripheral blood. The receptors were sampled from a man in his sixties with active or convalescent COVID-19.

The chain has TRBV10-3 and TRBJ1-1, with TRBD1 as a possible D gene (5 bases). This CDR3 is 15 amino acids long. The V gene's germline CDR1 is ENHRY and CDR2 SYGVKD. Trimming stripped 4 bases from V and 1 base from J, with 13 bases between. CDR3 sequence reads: CAISGARDSNTEAFF. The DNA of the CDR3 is TGTGCCATCAGTGGAGCACGGGACTCGAACACTGAAGCTTTCTTT.

The CDR3: CASSPRATGGVTGYGYTF. Written as DNA, the CDR3 is TGCGCCAGCAGCCCCCGAGCAACAGGGGGTGTCACTGGGTATGGCTACACCTTC. The rearrangement uses TRBV5-1 and TRBJ1-2; TRBD1 agrees at 8 bases. The germline V gene has CDR1 SGHRS and CDR2 YFSETQ. The CDR3 extends over 18 amino acids. V lost 4 bases and J lost 5; bases outside the gene matches: 19.

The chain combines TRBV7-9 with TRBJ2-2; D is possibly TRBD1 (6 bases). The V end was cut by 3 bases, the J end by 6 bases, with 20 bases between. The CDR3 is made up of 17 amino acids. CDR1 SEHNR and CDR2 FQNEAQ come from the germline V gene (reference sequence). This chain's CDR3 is CASSFQTGTRPAGELFF. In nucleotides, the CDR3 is TGTGCCAGCAGCTTCCAAACAGGGACAAGACCCGCCGGGGAGCTGTTTTTT. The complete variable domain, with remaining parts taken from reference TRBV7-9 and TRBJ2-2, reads DTGVSQNPRHKITKRGQNVTFRCDPISEHNRLYWYRQTLGQGPEFLTYFQNEAQLEKSRLLSDRFSAERPKGSFSTLEIQRTEQGDSAMYLCASSFQTGTRPAGELFFGEGSRLTVL.

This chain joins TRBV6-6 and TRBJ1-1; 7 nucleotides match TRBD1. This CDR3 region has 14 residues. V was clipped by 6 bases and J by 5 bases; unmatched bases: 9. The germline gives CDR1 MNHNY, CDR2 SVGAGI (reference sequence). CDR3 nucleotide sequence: TGTGCCAGCAGGACTACAGGGGTAGAAACTGAAGCTTTCTTT. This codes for CASRTTGVETEAFF.

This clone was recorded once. The CDR3 nucleotides read TGTGCCAGCAGCCTTCCACAGGACGGCGGCTACACCTTC. Protein: CASSLPQDGGYTF. The rearrangement uses TRBV3-1 (or the pseudogene TRBV3-2) and TRBJ1-2; possible D gene TRBD1, 5 bases. This CDR3 contains 13 residues. Germline-derived CDR1 and CDR2 are LGHDT and YNNKEL (reference sequence). V lost 4 bases to trimming and J lost 8 bases, with 14 bases between them.

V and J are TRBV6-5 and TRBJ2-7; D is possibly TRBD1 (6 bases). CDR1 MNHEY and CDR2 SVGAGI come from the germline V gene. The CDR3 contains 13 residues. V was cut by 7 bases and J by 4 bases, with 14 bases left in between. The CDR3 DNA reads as TGTGCCAGCAATATACAGGGCACGTACGAGCAGTACTTC. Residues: CASNIQGTYEQYF.

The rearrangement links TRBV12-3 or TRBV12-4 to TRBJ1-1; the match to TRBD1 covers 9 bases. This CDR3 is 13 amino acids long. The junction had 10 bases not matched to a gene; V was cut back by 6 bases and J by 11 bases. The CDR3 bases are TGTGCCAGCAGCCGGGACAGGGACCCAGGGGCTTTCTTT. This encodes CASSRDRDPGAFF.

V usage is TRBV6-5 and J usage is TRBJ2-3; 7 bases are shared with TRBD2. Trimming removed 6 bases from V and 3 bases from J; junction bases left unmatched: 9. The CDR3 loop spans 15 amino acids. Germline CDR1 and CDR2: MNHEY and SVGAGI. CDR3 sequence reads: CASSDGAGVTDTQYF. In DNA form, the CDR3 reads TGTGCCAGCAGCGACGGGGCGGGGGTGACAGATACGCAGTATTTT.

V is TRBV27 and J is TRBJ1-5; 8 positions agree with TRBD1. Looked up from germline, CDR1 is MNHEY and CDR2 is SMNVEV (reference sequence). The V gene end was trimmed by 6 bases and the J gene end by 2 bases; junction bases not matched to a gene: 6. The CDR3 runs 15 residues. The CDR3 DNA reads TGTGCCAGCAGAAGGACAGGGAATGGCAATCAGCCCCAGCATTTT. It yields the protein CASRRTGNGNQPQHF.

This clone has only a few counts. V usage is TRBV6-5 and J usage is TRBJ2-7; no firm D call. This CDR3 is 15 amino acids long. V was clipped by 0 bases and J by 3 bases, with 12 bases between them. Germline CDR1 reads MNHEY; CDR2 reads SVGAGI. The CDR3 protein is CASSYSIGDVYEQYF. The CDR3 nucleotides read TGTGCCAGCAGTTACTCGATAGGAGATGTCTACGAGCAGTACTTC.

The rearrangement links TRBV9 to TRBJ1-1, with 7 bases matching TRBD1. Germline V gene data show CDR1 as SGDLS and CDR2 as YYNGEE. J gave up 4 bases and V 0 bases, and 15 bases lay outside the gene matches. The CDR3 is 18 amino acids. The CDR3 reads CASSVEVGKGGRGTEAFF. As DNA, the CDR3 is TGTGCCAGCAGCGTAGAGGTAGGGAAAGGGGGCAGGGGCACTGAAGCTTTCTTT.

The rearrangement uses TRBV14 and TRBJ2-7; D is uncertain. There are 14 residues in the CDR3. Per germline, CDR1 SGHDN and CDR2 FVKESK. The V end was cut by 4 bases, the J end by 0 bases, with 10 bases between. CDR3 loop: CASSRQAFSYEQYF. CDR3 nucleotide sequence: TGTGCCAGCAGCCGGCAGGCTTTCTCCTACGAGCAGTACTTC. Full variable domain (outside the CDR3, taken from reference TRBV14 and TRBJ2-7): EAGVTQFPSHSVIEKGQTVTLRCDPISGHDNLYWYRRVMGKEIKFLLHFVKESKQDESGMPNNRFLAERTGGTYSTLKVQPAELEDSGVYFCASSRQAFSYEQYFGPGTRLTVT.

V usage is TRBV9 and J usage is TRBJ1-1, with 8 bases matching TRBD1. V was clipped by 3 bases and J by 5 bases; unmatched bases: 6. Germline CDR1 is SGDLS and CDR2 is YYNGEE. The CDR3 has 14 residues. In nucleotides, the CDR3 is TGTGCCAGCAGCGACAGGGGGGGGTCGACTGAAGCTTTCTTT. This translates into CASSDRGGSTEAFF.

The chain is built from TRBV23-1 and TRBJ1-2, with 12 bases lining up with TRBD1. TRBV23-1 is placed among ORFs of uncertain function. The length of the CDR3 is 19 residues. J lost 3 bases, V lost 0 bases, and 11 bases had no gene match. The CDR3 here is CASSQSGTGQGAVDYGYTF. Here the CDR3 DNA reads TGCGCCAGCAGTCAATCTGGAACGGGACAGGGGGCGGTGGACTATGGCTACACCTTC.

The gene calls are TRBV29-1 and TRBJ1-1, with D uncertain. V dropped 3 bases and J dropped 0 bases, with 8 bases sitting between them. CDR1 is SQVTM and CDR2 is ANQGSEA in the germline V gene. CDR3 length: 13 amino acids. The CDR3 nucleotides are TGCAGCGTTGATGGGCGGGTGAACACTGAAGCTTTCTTT. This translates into CSVDGRVNTEAFF.

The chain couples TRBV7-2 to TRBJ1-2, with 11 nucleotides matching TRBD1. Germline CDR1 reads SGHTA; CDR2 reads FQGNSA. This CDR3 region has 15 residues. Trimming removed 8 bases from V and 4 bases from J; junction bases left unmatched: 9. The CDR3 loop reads CASADRGLFPYGYTF. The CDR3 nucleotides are TGTGCCAGCGCGGACAGGGGGCTTTTTCCCTATGGCTACACCTTC. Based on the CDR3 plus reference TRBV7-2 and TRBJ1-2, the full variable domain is GAGVSQSPSNKVTEKGKDVELRCDPISGHTALYWYRQSLGQGLEFLIYFQGNSAPDKSGLPSDRFSAERTGGSVSTLTIQRTQQEDSAVYLCASADRGLFPYGYTFGSGTRLTVV.

The CDR3 sequence is CASSIELVYNEQFF. DNA for the CDR3: TGTGCCAGTAGTATAGAGTTAGTATACAATGAGCAGTTCTTC. This chain connects TRBV19 to TRBJ2-1; D remains unclear. Germline V lookup: CDR1 LNHDA, CDR2 SQIVND (reference sequence). CDR3 length equals 14 residues. The V and J ends lost 0 bases and 4 bases respectively, with 7 bases between them.

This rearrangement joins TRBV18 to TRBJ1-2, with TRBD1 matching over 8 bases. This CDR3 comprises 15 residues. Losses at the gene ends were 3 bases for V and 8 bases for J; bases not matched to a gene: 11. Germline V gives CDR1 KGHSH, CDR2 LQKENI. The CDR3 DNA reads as TGTGCCAGCTCACCCGGACAGGGTGGGATGAAGGGCTACACCTTC. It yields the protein CASSPGQGGMKGYTF.

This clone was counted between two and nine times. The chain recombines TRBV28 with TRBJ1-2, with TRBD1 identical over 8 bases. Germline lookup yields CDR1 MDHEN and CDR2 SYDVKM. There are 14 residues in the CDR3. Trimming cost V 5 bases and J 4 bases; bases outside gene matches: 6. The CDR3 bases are TGTGCCAGCAGTGAAGGGACAGGACTCTATGGCTACACCTTC. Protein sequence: CASSEGTGLYGYTF.

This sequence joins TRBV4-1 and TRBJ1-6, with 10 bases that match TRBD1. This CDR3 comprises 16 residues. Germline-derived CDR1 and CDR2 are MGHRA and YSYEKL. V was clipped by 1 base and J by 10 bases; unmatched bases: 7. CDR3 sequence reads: CASSQVGGQGVSPLHF. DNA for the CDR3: TGCGCCAGCAGCCAAGTCGGTGGACAGGGGGTCTCACCCCTCCACTTT.

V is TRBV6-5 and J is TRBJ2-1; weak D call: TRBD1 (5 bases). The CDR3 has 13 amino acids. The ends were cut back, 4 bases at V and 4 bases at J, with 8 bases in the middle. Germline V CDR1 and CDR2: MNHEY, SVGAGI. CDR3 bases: TGTGCCAGCAGTTTAGGACAATACAATGAGCAGTTCTTC. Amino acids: CASSLGQYNEQFF.

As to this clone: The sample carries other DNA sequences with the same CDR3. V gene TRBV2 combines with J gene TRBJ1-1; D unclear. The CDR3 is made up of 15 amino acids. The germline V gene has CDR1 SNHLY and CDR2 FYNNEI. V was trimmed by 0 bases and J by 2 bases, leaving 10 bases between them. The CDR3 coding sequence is TGTGCCAGCAGTGAAGCGAGAGGACTCAACACTGAAGCTTTCTTT. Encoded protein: CASSEARGLNTEAFF.

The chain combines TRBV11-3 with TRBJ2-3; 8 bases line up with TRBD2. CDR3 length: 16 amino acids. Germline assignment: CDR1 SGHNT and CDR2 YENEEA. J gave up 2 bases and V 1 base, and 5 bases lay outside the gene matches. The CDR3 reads CASSLVSGGATDTQYF. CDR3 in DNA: TGTGCCAGCAGCTTAGTGTCGGGGGGGGCCACAGATACGCAGTATTTT.

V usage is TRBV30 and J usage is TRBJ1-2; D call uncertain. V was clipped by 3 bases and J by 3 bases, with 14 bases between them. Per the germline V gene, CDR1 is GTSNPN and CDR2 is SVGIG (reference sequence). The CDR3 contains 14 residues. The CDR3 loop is CAWRPRGYDYGYTF. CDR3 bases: TGTGCCTGGAGGCCCCGGGGATATGACTATGGCTACACCTTC.

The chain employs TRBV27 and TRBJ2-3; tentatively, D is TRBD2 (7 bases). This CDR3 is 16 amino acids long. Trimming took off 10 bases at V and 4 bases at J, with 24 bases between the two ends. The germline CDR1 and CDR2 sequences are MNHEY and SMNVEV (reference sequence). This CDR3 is CAIRRGGRARADTQYF. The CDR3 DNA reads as TGTGCCATCCGCAGGGGCGGGAGAGCGAGGGCAGATACGCAGTATTTT.

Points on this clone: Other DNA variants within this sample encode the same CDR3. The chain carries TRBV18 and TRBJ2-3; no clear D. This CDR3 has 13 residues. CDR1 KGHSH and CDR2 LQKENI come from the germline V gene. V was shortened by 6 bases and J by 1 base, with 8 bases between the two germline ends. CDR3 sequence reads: CASSFRGTDTQYF. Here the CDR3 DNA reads TGTGCCAGCTCCTTCCGGGGCACAGATACGCAGTATTTT.

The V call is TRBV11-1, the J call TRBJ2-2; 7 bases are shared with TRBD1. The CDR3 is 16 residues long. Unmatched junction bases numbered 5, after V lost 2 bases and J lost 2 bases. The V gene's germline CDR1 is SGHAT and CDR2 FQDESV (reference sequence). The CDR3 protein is CASSLSTGVNTGELFF. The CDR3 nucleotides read TGTGCCAGCAGCTTATCTACAGGGGTAAACACCGGGGAGCTGTTTTTT.

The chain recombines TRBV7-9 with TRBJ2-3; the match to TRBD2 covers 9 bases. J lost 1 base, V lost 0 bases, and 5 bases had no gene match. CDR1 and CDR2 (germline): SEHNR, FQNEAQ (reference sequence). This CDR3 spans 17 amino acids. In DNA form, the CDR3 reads TGTGCCAGCAGCTTAGCGCTTGGACTAGCGCGCACAGATACGCAGTATTTT. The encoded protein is CASSLALGLARTDTQYF. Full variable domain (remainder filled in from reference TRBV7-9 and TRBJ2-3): DTGVSQNPRHKITKRGQNVTFRCDPISEHNRLYWYRQTLGQGPEFLTYFQNEAQLEKSRLLSDRFSAERPKGSFSTLEIQRTEQGDSAMYLCASSLALGLARTDTQYFGPGTRLTVL.

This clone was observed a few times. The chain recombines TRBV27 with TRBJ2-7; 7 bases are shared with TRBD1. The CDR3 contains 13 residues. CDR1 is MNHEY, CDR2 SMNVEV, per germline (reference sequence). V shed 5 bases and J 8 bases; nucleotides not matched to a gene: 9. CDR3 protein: CASSLEWDSKQYF. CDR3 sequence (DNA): TGTGCCAGCAGTCTAGAATGGGACAGCAAGCAGTACTTC.